These 3 T cell receptor beta chains share one sample of origin, sequenced in a study of early T cells in non-severe SARS-CoV-2 infection. TCRdb ran MiXCR on the 5' RACE reads and lists one entry per CDR3 protein. Here the sample spans fewer than 65,000 distinct CDR3 sequences, about 7.7% being singletons. Here the sequenced sample was whole blood, taken at baseline. These receptors were collected from an adult who was a healthcare worker with PCR-confirmed SARS-CoV-2 infection or an uninfected control (not recorded which).

The chain has TRBV19 and TRBJ2-7; TRBD2 matches at 16 bases. The CDR3 contains 16 residues. The germline gives CDR1 LNHDA, CDR2 SQIVND (reference sequence). V shed 5 bases, J shed 4 bases, and the junction held 5 bases outside the gene matches. The CDR3 DNA reads TGTGCCAGTAGTGCGGGACTAGCGGGAGGGACGTACGAGCAGTACTTC. This gives the protein CASSAGLAGGTYEQYF.

In its sample, this clonotype was seen many times. The chain uses TRBV18 and TRBJ2-7; 11 bases align to TRBD2. J gave up 3 bases and V 6 bases, and 7 bases lay outside the gene matches. The CDR3 is 15 residues long. CDR1 KGHSH and CDR2 LQKENI come from the germline V gene. In DNA form, the CDR3 reads TGTGCCAGCTCCGGGACTAGCGGTTTGGACTACGAGCAGTACTTC. It translates to CASSGTSGLDYEQYF. Supplemented by reference TRBV18 and TRBJ2-7, the full variable domain reads NAGVMQNPRHLVRRRGQEARLRCSPMKGHSHVYWYRQLPEEGLKFMVYLQKENIIDESGMPKERFSAEFPKEGPSILRIQQVVRGDSAAYFCASSGTSGLDYEQYFGPGTRLTVT.

For the CDR3, the DNA is TGTGCTAGTGGTTTATCTCGGGACTGGGAGAACACTGAAGCTTTCTTT. It encodes CASGLSRDWENTEAFF. The genes are TRBV12-5 and TRBJ1-1, with a possible D match to TRBD1 (5 bases). From germline, CDR1 is LGHNT and CDR2 FRNRAP. V shed 3 bases and J shed 1 base, with 15 bases lying between them. The CDR3 spans 16 residues. Filled out from reference TRBV12-5 and TRBJ1-1, the complete variable domain reads DARVTQTPRHKVTEMGQEVTMRCQPILGHNTVFWYRQTMMQGLELLAYFRNRAPLDDSGMPKDRFSAEMPDATLATLKIQPSEPRDSAVYFCASGLSRDWENTEAFFGQGTRLTVV.